The source of this T cell receptor beta chain is a study of CD8+CD57+ T cells in acquired aplastic anemia. Study-wide points: In CD8+ cells, Simpson's diversity showed no significant difference between patients and controls.

CDR1 is ENHRY, CDR2 SYGVKD, per germline. V was clipped by 2 bases and J by 6 bases; unmatched bases: 16. This CDR3 has 17 residues. Of note for this clonotype: Its antigen is as yet unknown.

Selection for sequencing was limited to patients who had shown CD8+CD57+ cell expansion by flow cytometry. Genomic DNA constituted the template upon which TCR beta VDJ and CDR3 profiling was performed. TCRdb re-called the reads with MiXCR, one entry per CDR3 protein. This table has more than 150,000 distinct CDR3 sequences, about 44% appearing once. This clonotype was obtained from a human donor with aplastic anemia. Sequenced material: sorted CD4+, CD8+, or CD8+CD57+ T cells (not recorded which) from PBMCs. The V call is TRBV10-3, the J call TRBJ2-7, with TRBD1 identical over 7 bases. CDR3 nucleotide sequence: TGTGCCATCAGTGAGCCTTCCGACAGGGTGGAATTCGGCGAGCAGTACTTC. Protein sequence: CAISEPSDRVEFGEQYF.